The rows below give T cell receptor beta chains drawn from one sample of a study of a mutant IDH1 vaccine in newly diagnosed glioma. Measured with immunoSEQ multiplex PCR; TCRdb has only the in-frame clones, and not every one. The table has 52,000 or so clones, about 81% seen once; the top ten hold around 8.4%. For these receptors, no antigen is known. The specimen was PBMCs, collected from a glioma patient whose treatment included an IDH1 peptide vaccine. Every receptor here comes from a woman between 35 and 50 years old with glioma. Some clones in this sample may be carry-over from other donors' samples. Each CDR3 is given with its conserved first and last residue. The order of the fields is clone size, J gene, V gene, D gene, CDR3 protein, CDR3 DNA. D genes are given only for firm matches. The size entry is marked missing in some rows and otherwise reads once, few, many or a size class.

NA	TRBJ2-7	TRBV30	TRBD1	CAWSGTVYYEQYF	TGTGCCTGGTCCGGGACAGTATACTACGAGCAGTACTTC
few	TRBJ2-1	TRBV2	NA	CASSGVEQFF	TGTGCCAGCAGTGGGGTTGAGCAGTTCTTC
NA	TRBJ2-2	TRBV19	NA	CASSPQLAGELFF	TGTGCCAGTAGTCCACAGCTAGCCGGGGAGCTGTTTTTT
NA	TRBJ1-2	TRBV10-1	NA	CASRKESGYTF	TGCGCCAGCCGAAAGGAGAGTGGCTACACCTTC
NA	TRBJ1-3	TRBV11-3	NA	CASSLNGNTIYF	TGTGCCAGCAGCTTAAATGGAAACACCATATATTTT
NA	TRBJ2-4	TRBV4-1	TRBD2	CASSQGVLERGGRGENIQYF	TGCGCCAGCAGCCAAGGAGTGCTAGAGCGGGGGGGCCGCGGGGAAAACATTCAGTACTTC
NA	TRBJ2-2	TRBV4-3	NA	CASSQVWGDTGELFF	TGCGCCAGCAGCCAAGTCTGGGGGGACACCGGGGAGCTGTTTTTT
NA	TRBJ2-2	TRBV7-7	NA	CASSAGIGTGELFF	TGTGCTAGCAGTGCAGGGATAGGCACCGGGGAGCTGTTTTTT
NA	TRBJ1-2	TRBV9	NA	CASSVAKGWGYTF	TGTGCCAGCAGCGTAGCTAAGGGTTGGGGCTACACCTTC
NA	TRBJ2-3	TRBV12-1	NA	CASSFGGGDTQYF	TGTGCCAGCAGCTTCGGTGGGGGGGATACGCAGTATTTT
few	TRBJ1-5	TRBV15	NA	CATSVLTGTNQPQHF	TGTGCCACCAGCGTACTCACAGGGACCAATCAGCCCCAGCATTTT
NA	TRBJ2-1	TRBV14	NA	CASSQEWLNGYNEQFF	TGTGCCAGCAGCCAAGAGTGGTTAAATGGGTACAATGAGCAGTTCTTC
NA	TRBJ2-2	TRBV27	TRBD2	CASGTSKNTGELFF	TGTGCCAGCGGGACTAGCAAGAACACCGGGGAGCTGTTTTTT
NA	TRBJ1-3	TRBV6-6	NA	CASSYDGQYSGNTIYF	TGTGCCAGCAGTTACGATGGACAGTACTCTGGAAACACCATATATTTT
NA	TRBJ1-2	TRBV5-1	NA	CASSSNRDGYTF	TGCGCCAGCAGCTCCAATAGGGATGGCTACACCTTC
NA	TRBJ2-7	TRBV27	TRBD2	CASSFGGIRGQYF	TGTGCCAGCAGTTTCGGGGGGATAAGAGGGCAGTACTTC
NA	TRBJ1-4	TRBV5-1	NA	CASSLGFIGQNEKLFF	TGCGCCAGCAGCTTGGGGTTCATCGGGCAAAACGAAAAACTGTTTTTT
NA	TRBJ1-6	TRBV7-9	NA	CASSQQRTYNSPLHF	TGTGCCAGCAGCCAGCAGCGGACCTATAATTCACCCCTCCACTTT
NA	TRBJ2-1	TRBV5-1	TRBD2	CASSLGGGGTNEQFF	TGCGCCAGCAGCTTGGGTGGCGGGGGGACCAATGAGCAGTTCTTC
NA	TRBJ1-2	TRBV6-5	NA	CASSYSRAAAIGYTF	TGTGCCAGCAGTTACTCCAGGGCGGCGGCTATTGGCTACACCTTC
NA	TRBJ1-2	TRBV2	TRBD1	CASDRGSNYGYTF	TGTGCCAGCGACAGGGGTTCTAACTATGGCTACACCTTC
NA	TRBJ2-3	TRBV7-2	TRBD2	CASTRTSGRTDTQYF	TGTGCCAGCACTCGGACTAGCGGACGCACAGATACGCAGTATTTT
many	TRBJ1-3	TRBV25-1	NA	CASSESGSSGNTIYF	TGTGCCAGCAGTGAATCTGGCAGCTCTGGAAACACCATATATTTT
NA	TRBJ2-2	TRBV12-5	TRBD2	CASGLAGTSGGGELFF	TGTGCTAGTGGTTTGGCCGGGACTAGCGGCGGGGGGGAGCTGTTTTTT
NA	TRBJ1-5	TRBV9	NA	CASSASGTSNQPQHF	TGTGCCAGCAGCGCGTCAGGGACCAGCAATCAGCCCCAGCATTTT
NA	TRBJ1-6	TRBV5-1	TRBD1	CASLGDRVLSPLHF	TGCGCCAGCTTGGGAGACAGGGTATTGTCACCCCTCCACTTT
NA	TRBJ2-6	TRBV4-3	NA	CASSQEGGFSGANVLTF	TGCGCCAGCAGCCAAGAGGGAGGATTCTCTGGGGCCAACGTCCTGACTTTC
few	TRBJ1-4	TRBV5-1	NA	CASSLGGATNEKLFF	TGCGCCAGCAGCTTGGGAGGCGCGACTAATGAAAAACTGTTTTTT
NA	TRBJ1-2	TRBV4-3	NA	CASSQGGGGNGYTF	TGCGCCAGCAGCCAAGGAGGTGGGGGTAATGGCTACACCTTC
NA	TRBJ1-5	TRBV7-9	NA	CASSLGGRQGYQPQHF	TGTGCCAGCAGCTTAGGGGGACGGCAGGGGTATCAGCCCCAGCATTTT
NA	TRBJ1-2	TRBV5-4	NA	CASSSQYRVGEGYTF	TGTGCCAGCAGCTCGCAATACCGGGTCGGGGAAGGCTACACCTTC
NA	TRBJ1-5	TRBV2	NA	CASSPEGGYQPQHF	TGTGCCAGCAGCCCGGAAGGAGGTTATCAGCCCCAGCATTTT
NA	TRBJ2-2	TRBV30	NA	CAWNSLNTGELFF	TGTGCCTGGAACAGCCTGAACACCGGGGAGCTGTTTTTT
once	TRBJ1-5	TRBV6-1	NA	CASSDWGFGNQPQHF	TGTGCCAGCAGTGACTGGGGGTTTGGCAATCAGCCCCAGCATTTT
NA	TRBJ2-5	TRBV25-1	NA	CASSEPRPGETQYF	TGTGCCAGCAGTGAACCCAGGCCGGGGGAGACCCAGTACTTC